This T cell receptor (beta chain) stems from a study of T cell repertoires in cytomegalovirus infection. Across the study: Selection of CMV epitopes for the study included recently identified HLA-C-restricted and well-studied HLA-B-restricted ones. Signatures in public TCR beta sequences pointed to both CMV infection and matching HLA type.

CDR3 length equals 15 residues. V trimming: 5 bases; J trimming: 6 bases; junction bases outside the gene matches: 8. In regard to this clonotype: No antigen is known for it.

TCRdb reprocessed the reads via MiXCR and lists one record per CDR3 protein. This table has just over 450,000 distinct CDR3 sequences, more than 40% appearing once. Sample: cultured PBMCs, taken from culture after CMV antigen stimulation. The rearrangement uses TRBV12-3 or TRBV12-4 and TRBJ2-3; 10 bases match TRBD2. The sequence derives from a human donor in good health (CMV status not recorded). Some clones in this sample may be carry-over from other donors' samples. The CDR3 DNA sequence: TGTGCCAGCAGTCCCGAGCGGGGGGGCTCGGATACGCAGTATTTT. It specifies CASSPERGGSDTQYF.